Presented here are 12 T cell receptor beta chains from one specimen sequenced in a study of control samples from healthy donors and cancer patients. Only in-frame clones appear in the TCRdb table, and some are missing; sequencing was by immunoSEQ multiplex PCR. The sample has 150,000 to 200,000 clones, approximately 94% seen once. Sequencing input: blood. These receptors came from a young woman in good health.

The chain employs TRBV11-1 and TRBJ1-1; D not certain. The V end lost 5 bases, the J end lost 5 bases, and 12 bases lay between the germline ends. The CDR3 is made up of 13 amino acids. Per germline, CDR1 SGHAT and CDR2 FQDESV (reference sequence). CDR3 sequence (DNA): TGTGCCAGCAGCCCTCACCCGGGGACTGAAGCTTTCTTT. Protein sequence: CASSPHPGTEAFF.

The chain uses TRBV11-2 and TRBJ1-2; 8 nucleotides align to TRBD1. V shed 0 bases, J shed 4 bases, and the junction held 10 bases outside the gene matches. CDR1 is SGHAT, CDR2 FQNNGV, per germline. This CDR3 is 17 amino acids long. CDR3 nucleotides: TGTGCCAGCAGCTTAGACCCCGGGACAGGATCCTTCTATGGCTACACCTTC. Translated, it gives CASSLDPGTGSFYGYTF.

The V gene is TRBV28, the J gene TRBJ1-2; 7 bases align to TRBD1. Germline CDR1 MDHEN, CDR2 SYDVKM. This CDR3 region has 15 residues. J gave up 5 bases and V 1 base, and 7 bases lay outside the gene matches. CDR3 coding DNA: TGTGCCAGCAGTTTATCTCCCCAGGGGGGGTATGGCTACACCTTC. Translating gives CASSLSPQGGYGYTF.

The CDR3 loop reads CASSPRGGATDTQYF. The CDR3 DNA reads as TGTGCCAGCAGCCCCCGAGGAGGCGCGACAGATACGCAGTATTTT. The chain carries TRBV11-2 and TRBJ2-3; a weak D match, TRBD2 (5 bases). The CDR3 is 15 amino acids. Trimming took 5 bases from V and 3 from J, leaving 15 bases between them. Germline assignment: CDR1 SGHAT and CDR2 FQNNGV.

This clone has a handful of counts. V usage is TRBV28 and J usage is TRBJ1-2; 8 nucleotides agree with TRBD1. Germline V gives CDR1 MDHEN, CDR2 SYDVKM. The CDR3 covers 13 residues. V was clipped by 7 bases and J by 8 bases; unmatched bases: 9. The CDR3 protein is CASTARRTGGYTF. CDR3 sequence (DNA): TGTGCCAGCACCGCACGACGGACAGGGGGCTACACCTTC.

V and J are TRBV7-8 and TRBJ1-1; D is possibly TRBD1 (5 bases). With 6 bases removed from V and 5 bases from J, the gap between germline ends came to 16 bases. The length of the CDR3 is 14 residues. Germline loops: CDR1 SGHVS, CDR2 FQNEAQ. Written as DNA, the CDR3 is TGTGCCAGCAGGGGGGACGGACCCGCGACTGAAGCTTTCTTT. It is translated as CASRGDGPATEAFF.

With respect to this clone: At the DNA level, this CDR3 is encoded by other sequences in the same sample as well. J is TRBJ2-3 and V is TRBV19; 7 nucleotides agree with TRBD2. The CDR3 loop spans 14 amino acids. Germline CDR1 LNHDA, CDR2 SQIVND (reference sequence). The trim removed 3 bases at V and 2 bases at J, leaving 2 bases unmatched. CDR3 region: CASSMGGSTDTQYF. The CDR3 coding sequence is TGTGCCAGTAGTATGGGAGGGTCCACAGATACGCAGTATTTT.

This rearrangement joins TRBV2 to TRBJ1-1; no clear D. The CDR3 length is 15 residues. V was cut by 4 bases and J by 4 bases, with 16 bases left in between. CDR1 is SNHLY and CDR2 is FYNNEI in the germline V gene. The CDR3 loop reads CASSARPGYGTEAFF. DNA for the CDR3: TGTGCCAGCAGTGCGAGGCCTGGATATGGCACTGAAGCTTTCTTT.

The rearrangement joins TRBV5-1 to TRBJ2-3; the match to TRBD2 covers 7 bases. Germline loops: CDR1 SGHRS, CDR2 YFSETQ. This CDR3 comprises 16 residues. V gave up 0 bases and J gave up 2 bases; unmatched junction bases: 6. The CDR3 region has the DNA TGCGCCAGCAGCTTGGGGCTAGCGGAGTCCACAGATACGCAGTATTTT. As protein: CASSLGLAESTDTQYF.

V gene TRBV4-3 combines with J gene TRBJ2-1, with D tentatively TRBD1 (5 bases). Trimming left V 4 bases short and J 0 bases short, with 13 bases between. Germline assignment: CDR1 LGHNA and CDR2 YSLEER. This CDR3 comprises 16 residues. Here the CDR3 reads CASSRGGASSYNEQFF. The CDR3 DNA sequence: TGCGCCAGCAGCCGGGGCGGTGCGAGCTCCTACAATGAGCAGTTCTTC.

In DNA, the CDR3 is TGTGCCAGTAGTGTAAGAGGGGTTCCCGGGACAGGGGTTCCCTACGAGCAGTACTTC. It is translated as CASSVRGVPGTGVPYEQYF. This chain connects TRBV19 to TRBJ2-7, with 10 bases matching TRBD1. Losses at the gene ends were 5 bases for V and 2 bases for J; bases not matched to a gene: 18. The CDR3 spans 19 residues. In germline, CDR1 is LNHDA, CDR2 SQIVND (reference sequence).

A single count supports this clone. This rearrangement joins TRBV5-8 to TRBJ1-3; D gene unclear. The germline CDR1 and CDR2 sequences are SGHTS and YDEGEE. V lost 0 bases and J 5 bases, leaving 9 bases between the germline ends. The CDR3 contains 14 residues. The CDR3 DNA reads TGTGCCAGCAGCTTGGGGGAATTGAGAAACACCATATATTTT. Translation: CASSLGELRNTIYF.